Shown below are 32 T cell receptor beta chains from a single sample sequenced in a study of tumor and adjacent non-tumor tissue in lung cancer. RNA was extracted from bulk tissue without any cell sorting. A modified ARM-PCR protocol with three rounds of nested PCR amplified TCRbeta. TCRdb passed the multiplex PCR reads through MiXCR, listing each CDR3 protein once. The repertoire consists of roughly 120,000 distinct CDR3 sequences, with about 75% occurring once and the leading ten covering 37%. The sequencing input was lung tumor tissue. The receptors originated from an older woman with non-small cell lung cancer.

This clonotype was recorded at least ten times. This chain uses TRBV5-4 with TRBJ2-7; D gene ambiguous. Germline values: CDR1 SGHNT, CDR2 YYREEE (reference sequence). V shed 0 bases and J shed 4 bases, with 5 bases lying between them. The length of the CDR3 is 12 residues. CDR3: CASSLGTYEQYF. DNA of the CDR3: TGTGCCAGCAGCTTGGGAACTTACGAGCAGTACTTC.

There are a few counts of this clonotype. V and J are TRBV6-6 and TRBJ1-2; 7 bases are a match to TRBD1. The germline CDR1 and CDR2 sequences are MNHNY and SVGAGI (reference sequence). V dropped 6 bases and J dropped 6; count of bases not matched to a gene: 10. This CDR3 contains 14 residues. CDR3 nucleotides: TGTGCCAGCAGACAGGGGCGGCCCCAGGATGGCTACACCTTC. Encoded protein: CASRQGRPQDGYTF.

With respect to this clonotype: Given a much more abundant clone one base away, this may be a read error. This chain uses TRBV5-6 with TRBJ2-7, with TRBD2 as a possible D gene (7 bases). CDR1 and CDR2 from the germline V gene are SGHDT and YYEEEE. This CDR3 has 14 amino acids. Written as DNA, the CDR3 is TGTGTCAGCAGCTTCCTCGGGGGGCACTACGAGCAGTACTTC. Translating it yields CVSSFLGGHYEQYF.

With regard to this clonotype: The conserved final phenylalanine or tryptophan is absent from the CDR3, which likely points to a read error. The chain employs TRBV5-6 and TRBJ2-1; the D is unclear. The CDR3 sequence is 16 residues long. Germline CDR1 reads SGHDT; CDR2 reads YYEEEE. CDR3 DNA: TGTACCAGCAACCTTTTCCAGGTAGTCAATCACAATGAGCAGTTCCTC. As protein: CTSNLFQVVNHNEQFL.

On this clonotype: It may be a read error: a sequence one base away is much more abundant. The V and J genes are TRBV28 and TRBJ1-1; D unresolved. Trimming left V 7 bases short and J 7 bases short, with 19 bases between. Germline loops: CDR1 MDHEN, CDR2 SYDVKM. The length of the CDR3 is 14 residues. The CDR3 nucleotides read TGTGCCAGCATGGAAGGGAGGCCCAACCTTGAAGCTTTCTTT. This sequence encodes CASMEGRPNLEAFF.

As for this clonotype: A read error may produce the germline difference seen at one junction end. The chain joins TRBV6-4 to TRBJ2-3; D is perhaps TRBD1 or TRBD2 (5 bases each). This CDR3 has 15 residues. The V gene's germline CDR1 is MRHNA and CDR2 SNTAGT. The CDR3: CASCDLRGDTDTQYF. CDR3 nucleotide sequence: TGTGCCAGCTGTGACCTGAGGGGAGACACAGATACGCAGTATTTT.

To note about this clonotype: One end of the junction is discordant with germline, which a read error may explain. The CDR3 DNA reads as TGTGCCAGCAGCTTAGTTCAGGGGGCCGGCTATGGCTACATCTTC. As protein: CASSLVQGAGYGYIF. The rearrangement joins TRBV11-2 to TRBJ1-2, with 8 bases aligning to TRBD1. The germline V gene encodes CDR1 SGHAT and CDR2 FQNNGV. The CDR3 extends over 15 amino acids. The full variable domain, completed using reference TRBV11-2 and TRBJ1-2, is EAGVAQSPRYKIIEKRQSVAFWCNPISGHATLYWYQQILGQGPKLLIQFQNNGVVDDSQLPKDRFSAERLKGVDSTLKIQPAKLEDSAVYLCASSLVQGAGYGYIFGSGTRLTVV.

V is TRBV6-1 and J is TRBJ1-5, with 8 bases aligning to TRBD1. V lost 6 bases to trimming and J lost 1 base; unmatched junction nucleotides: 8. The CDR3 contains 16 residues. Germline V gives CDR1 MNHNS, CDR2 SASEGT. The CDR3: CASSPDRALSNQPQHF. The DNA of the CDR3 is TGTGCCAGCAGCCCGGACAGGGCTTTGAGCAATCAGCCCCAGCATTTT.

With respect to this clonotype: Germline and junction disagree at one end, which may indicate a read error. The chain joins TRBV28 to TRBJ1-2; TRBD1 might be the D (5 bases). This CDR3 is 12 amino acids long. Germline V CDR1 and CDR2: MDHEN, SYDVKM. CDR3 amino acids: CARQKGDYGYTF. Here the CDR3 DNA reads TGCGCCAGGCAGAAAGGGGACTATGGCTACACCTTC.

The chain has TRBV4-3 and TRBJ1-1, with a weak D call TRBD1 (5 bases). The germline V gene has CDR1 LGHNA and CDR2 YSLEER. V shed 0 bases and J shed 0 bases, with 17 bases lying between them. The CDR3 runs to 18 residues. The CDR3 DNA reads TGCGCCAGCAGCCAAGATCTGGGACTGCACTTAGTGAACACTGAAGCTTTCTTT. Translating gives CASSQDLGLHLVNTEAFF.

The chain couples TRBV6-2 or TRBV6-3 to TRBJ1-1; D possibly corresponds to TRBD1 (5 bases). The CDR3 is 15 residues long. CDR1 MNHEY and CDR2 SVGEGT come from the germline V gene. Trimming shortened V by 9 bases and J by 5 bases, and 22 bases separated the two germline ends. Here the CDR3 DNA reads TGTGCCAGTACCCCAGTCTTGGAGGGGAAAACTGAAGCTTTCTTT. The encoded protein is CASTPVLEGKTEAFF.

In regard to this clonotype: No conserved phenylalanine or tryptophan is present at the end of the CDR3, so a read error is the likely explanation. Because the CDR3's place on the DNA is in doubt, the DNA is left out and the CDR3 is given as listed by TCRdb. V gene TRBV20-1 combines with J gene TRBJ1-1; the D call of TRBD1 is as the table states it, not checked on the DNA. Germline CDR1 and CDR2: DFQATT and SNEGSKA (reference sequence). 14 amino acids form the CDR3, both terminal residues included. CDR3: CTAGGRTGRTEAFL.

The sample holds many counts of this clonotype. The chain recombines TRBV6-5 with TRBJ2-1; D not resolved. Germline CDR1 reads MNHEY; CDR2 reads SVGAGI. V shed 0 bases and J shed 0 bases, with 9 bases lying between them. The CDR3 is 16 amino acids. CDR3 sequence: CASSYSLQYSYNEQFF. The DNA for the CDR3 is TGTGCCAGCAGTTACTCTTTGCAATACTCCTACAATGAGCAGTTCTTC.

Only a few counts were recorded for this clonotype. At one of its ends the junction is not consistent with the germline gene, which may arise from a read error. This chain links TRBV11-3 with TRBJ2-3, with a tentative D call TRBD2 (5 bases). The CDR3 is made up of 15 amino acids. Germline V gene data show CDR1 as SGHNT and CDR2 as YENEEA. The CDR3, as DNA: TGTGCCAGCAGTCCCGCCGGGCATGGAGGTCATACGCAGTATTTC. It codes for CASSPAGHGGHTQYF.

Points on this clonotype: A much bigger clone sits one base away, suggesting this may be a read error. The rearrangement joins TRBV6-1 to TRBJ2-7; D may be TRBD1 or TRBD2 (5 bases each). There are 15 residues in the CDR3. Trimming removed 2 bases at V and 4 bases at J, with 15 bases between. Germline loops: CDR1 MNHNS, CDR2 SASEGT. DNA for the CDR3: TGTGCCAGCAGTGAACGGGTGGGGGAGAAGTACGAGCAGTACTTC. It is translated as CASSERVGEKYEQYF.

On this clonotype: A much larger clone differs by one base, so this may be a read error. The chain recombines TRBV12-3 or TRBV12-4 with TRBJ1-3; D gene ambiguous. The CDR3 contains 14 residues. Between the trimmed V and J ends, which lost 3 bases and 7 bases, there was a span of 13 bases. CDR3 sequence: CASSFGYSCNTIYF. The CDR3 nucleotides read TGTGCCAGCAGTTTTGGGTACTCGTGTAACACCATATATTTT.

Notes on this clonotype: Being one base from a much bigger clone, this may be a read error. The chain joins TRBV6-2 or TRBV6-3 to TRBJ1-1; D not resolved. Between the trimmed V and J ends, which lost 10 bases and 0 bases, there was a span of 15 bases. Per the germline V gene, CDR1 is MNHEY and CDR2 is SVGEGT. There are 14 residues in the CDR3. Here the CDR3 reads CANSFPLMNTEAFF. For the CDR3, the DNA is TGTGCCAACAGCTTCCCCCTCATGAACACTGAAGCTTTCTTT.

This chain links TRBV28 with TRBJ2-3, with 11 bases matching TRBD2. The CDR3 sequence is 17 residues long. With 5 bases clipped from V and 7 bases from J, the junction kept 14 bases outside the gene matches. Germline V gene lookup returns CDR1 MDHEN and CDR2 SYDVKM. The CDR3 DNA follows: TGTGCCAGCAGTCCCGTCCTAGCGGGGGGTCGGCCAAATACGCAGTATTTT. This codes for CASSPVLAGGRPNTQYF.

As concerns this clonotype: At one of its ends the junction is not consistent with the germline gene, which may arise from a read error. The rearrangement joins TRBV11-1 to TRBJ2-1; possible D gene TRBD2, 5 bases. CDR1 SGHAT and CDR2 FQDESV come from the germline V gene (reference sequence). The CDR3 has 16 amino acids. As DNA, the CDR3 is TGTGCCAACAGCTTAGCATTAGGTGGGAGAAGCAATAAGCAGTTCTTC. Translation gives CANSLALGGRSNKQFF.

A note on this clonotype: This could be a read error, since a much larger clone is one nucleotide away. Here the CDR3 DNA reads TGCAGCGTCCAACGCGGCCGGGGAAACACCATATATTTT. This sequence encodes CSVQRGRGNTIYF. The gene calls are TRBV29-1 and TRBJ1-3; no clear D. V was trimmed by 6 bases and J by 4 bases, leaving 13 bases between them. The V gene's germline CDR1 is SQVTM and CDR2 ANQGSEA. CDR3 length: 13 amino acids.

This clonotype appeared once. Germline is not matched at one junction end, which may reflect a read error. This chain joins TRBV6-2 or TRBV6-3 and TRBJ2-1; 9 bases fit TRBD2. The CDR3 sequence is 15 residues long. From germline, CDR1 is MNHEY and CDR2 SVGEGT. This CDR3 reads CVSSAISGSSDEQFF. The CDR3 DNA is TGTGTCAGCAGCGCAATTAGCGGGAGTAGCGATGAGCAGTTCTTC.

On this clonotype: A much larger clone lies a single base off, so this may be a read error. The rearrangement links TRBV6-2 or TRBV6-3 to TRBJ2-7, with 7 bases lining up with TRBD2. This CDR3 comprises 12 residues. V lost 8 bases to trimming and J lost 6 bases; unmatched junction nucleotides: 7. Germline V lookup: CDR1 MNHEY, CDR2 SVGEGT. In nucleotides, the CDR3 is TGTGCCAGCTGCAGGACGGGGGGCGAGCAGTACTTC. It is translated as CASCRTGGEQYF.

In regard to this clonotype: The conserved closing phenylalanine or tryptophan is absent in this CDR3, likely reflecting a read error. This chain uses TRBV11-2 with TRBJ1-2; D remains ambiguous. This CDR3 has 14 amino acids. Germline CDR1 SGHAT, CDR2 FQNNGV. The CDR3 region is CVSSLLGGNYGYTS. The CDR3 DNA reads TGTGTCAGCAGCTTACTGGGCGGGAACTATGGCTACACCTCC.

Comment on this clonotype: It is likely a read error, because the conserved phenylalanine at the end of the CDR3 is missing. The rearrangement uses TRBV6-2 or TRBV6-3 and TRBJ2-1; 9 bases agree with TRBD2. The CDR3 length is 16 residues. The trim removed 0 bases at V and 13 bases at J, leaving 13 bases unmatched. Germline CDR1 and CDR2: MNHEY and SVGEGT. In DNA form, the CDR3 reads TGTGCCAGCAGTTACTCGATCCAGCGGGGGGACAATTACCAGTTCTTA. Protein product: CASSYSIQRGDNYQFL.

This clonotype was seen many times. CDR3 nucleotides: TGCGCCAGCGCTCGGGTCGGCCGGGGTGGCACTGAAGCTTTCTTT. Translation gives CASARVGRGGTEAFF. This chain links TRBV4-3 with TRBJ1-1; D is unclear. CDR3 length: 15 amino acids. In germline, CDR1 is LGHNA, CDR2 YSLEER. The germline V and J ends were trimmed by 8 bases and 4 bases, with 20 bases remaining between them.

Points on this clonotype: A junction boundary mismatches the germline segment, possibly from a read error. V and J are TRBV6-1 and TRBJ2-7; perhaps TRBD1 as D (5 bases). The V gene's germline CDR1 is MNHNS and CDR2 SASEGT. This CDR3 has 13 amino acids. In DNA form, the CDR3 reads TGTGCCAGTAGTGACATGGGGCCCTACGAGCAGTACTTC. Translated: CASSDMGPYEQYF.

Note on this clonotype: The junction does not match germline at one end; this may be a read error. V is TRBV20-1 and J is TRBJ2-5; D is possibly TRBD1 (7 bases). Germline CDR1 DFQATT, CDR2 SNEGSKA (reference sequence). This CDR3 is 13 amino acids long. CDR3 in DNA: TGTAGTGCTAGCGAAACAGGGGTTGGGGACCAGTACTTC. It encodes CSASETGVGDQYF.

This clonotype was found many times. J is TRBJ1-2 and V is TRBV4-3, with D perhaps matching TRBD1 (6 bases). Looked up from germline, CDR1 is LGHNA and CDR2 is YSLEER. Trimming took 0 bases from V and 0 from J, leaving 14 bases between them. The CDR3 contains 17 residues. The CDR3 spells CASSQDRSGTTNYGYTF. CDR3 bases: TGCGCCAGCAGCCAAGATCGAAGCGGGACAACTAACTATGGCTACACCTTC.

The chain employs TRBV11-2 and TRBJ2-7; 7 nucleotides agree with TRBD1. V was pared by 5 bases and J by 0 bases, with 4 bases of the junction left unmatched. Germline-derived CDR1 and CDR2 are SGHAT and FQNNGV. The CDR3 has 14 amino acids. The CDR3: CASSRQGFSYEQYF. The CDR3, as DNA: TGTGCCAGCAGCAGACAGGGCTTCTCCTACGAGCAGTACTTC. The complete variable domain, with remaining parts taken from reference TRBV11-2 and TRBJ2-7, reads EAGVAQSPRYKIIEKRQSVAFWCNPISGHATLYWYQQILGQGPKLLIQFQNNGVVDDSQLPKDRFSAERLKGVDSTLKIQPAKLEDSAVYLCASSRQGFSYEQYFGPGTRLTVT.

This clonotype showed up many times. This chain links TRBV6-2 or TRBV6-3 with TRBJ2-1; 10 nucleotides line up with TRBD2. The CDR3 has 16 amino acids. CDR1 MNHEY and CDR2 SVGEGT come from the germline V gene. The V gene end was trimmed by 6 bases and the J gene end by 4 bases; junction bases not matched to a gene: 9. As DNA, the CDR3 is TGTGCCAGCAGCCACCGACTAGCGGGCGAATACAATGAGCAGTTCTTC. As protein: CASSHRLAGEYNEQFF.

A note on this clonotype: One end of the junction fails to match germline, which may point to a read error. DNA for the CDR3: TGCGTCAGCAACCCTGAAATCGGGTCCTACAATGAGCAGTTCTTC. Its translation: CVSNPEIGSYNEQFF. The rearrangement uses TRBV5-1 and TRBJ2-1; D uncertain. Per the germline V gene, CDR1 is SGHRS and CDR2 is YFSETQ. The CDR3 runs 15 residues.

The chain couples TRBV28 to TRBJ2-5; no clear D. Germline V gene lookup returns CDR1 MDHEN and CDR2 SYDVKM. The CDR3 runs 15 residues. V was shortened by 10 bases and J by 0 bases, with 18 bases between the two germline ends. The CDR3 spells CANSLTRRHQETQYF. CDR3 coding DNA: TGTGCCAATAGTCTAACCAGGCGACACCAAGAGACCCAGTACTTC.